The TCR beta chain described here comes from a study of cytomegalovirus exposure and HLA in healthy donors. For the study at large: In an earlier analysis, 95 million to 140 million unique TCR beta sequences were found from about 190 million T cells.

In the case of this clone: Its target is unknown.

V gave up 5 bases and J gave up 2 bases; unmatched junction bases: 5. The CDR3 contains 14 residues. The germline CDR1 and CDR2 sequences are PRHDT and FYEKMQ (reference sequence). Overall study results and limits: Confirmation in vitro established that three CMV-associated chains were specific for CMV antigens. It has been reported that TCR beta sequences accurately predicted the HLA-A and HLA-B alleles of most subjects.

PCR involved 60 Vbeta and 13 Jbeta primers. Libraries were prepared by immunoSEQ multiplex PCR; TCRdb keeps only in-frame clonotypes and omits some of them. The sample yields more than 150,000 clones, roughly 80% seen once. The sequence was obtained from a man aged 40-49 years in good health and CMV-seropositive. Sequencing input: PBMCs. V gene TRBV13 combines with J gene TRBJ2-7; 8 bases agree with TRBD1. The CDR3 DNA reads as TGTGCCAGCAGCGGTACAGGGGGTCCCTACGAGCAGTACTTC. Amino acids: CASSGTGGPYEQYF.